A selection of T cell receptor beta chains follows, all from one sample in a study of identical twins. TCRdb re-analysed the 5' RACE reads in MiXCR, keeping a single row per CDR3 protein. The data contain about 890,000 distinct CDR3 sequences, about 12% of them singletons. The sample was also reused in another study, on yellow fever vaccine responses in identical twins.

Sequenced: PBMCs. These receptors all come from a woman aged 18-35 years in good health. Both conserved end residues are part of each CDR3. A D gene is named only where the DNA matches it firmly. Expanded clones are given a class, and other clones once, few, many or no size at all.

abundance: .; j_gene: TRBJ1-1; v_gene: TRBV12-3/TRBV12-4; d_gene: .; CDR3nt: TGTGCCAGCAAAGGTTCTGAAGCTTTCTTT; CDR3aa: CASKGSEAFF
abundance: .; j_gene: TRBJ2-1; v_gene: TRBV13; d_gene: .; CDR3nt: TGTGCCAGCAGCCGGGACACCCTCGGGTTACAGTTCTTC; CDR3aa: CASSRDTLGLQFF
abundance: many; j_gene: TRBJ2-7; v_gene: TRBV5-1; d_gene: TRBD1; CDR3nt: TGTGCCAGCAGTTTAGGAGGGACAGGGGGCTACGAGCAGTACTTC; CDR3aa: CASSLGGTGGYEQYF
abundance: few; j_gene: TRBJ2-7; v_gene: TRBV12-3/TRBV12-4; d_gene: TRBD1; CDR3nt: TGTGCCAGCAGTGAGACAGGGGCCTACGAGCAGTACTTC; CDR3aa: CASSETGAYEQYF
abundance: .; j_gene: TRBJ1-5; v_gene: TRBV7-9; d_gene: .; CDR3nt: TGTGCCAGCAGCTTAGATCTCACTAGCAATCAGCCCCAGCATTTT; CDR3aa: CASSLDLTSNQPQHF
abundance: .; j_gene: TRBJ2-1; v_gene: TRBV2; d_gene: TRBD2; CDR3nt: TGTGCCAGCAGTGAACACAACCTTCTAGCGGGAGAACCGTTCTTC; CDR3aa: CASSEHNLLAGEPFF
abundance: .; j_gene: TRBJ1-4; v_gene: TRBV7-9; d_gene: .; CDR3nt: TGTGCCAGCAGCTTCACGTTGGGGACGGGTAATGAAAAACTGTTTTTT; CDR3aa: CASSFTLGTGNEKLFF
abundance: .; j_gene: TRBJ1-5; v_gene: TRBV5-5; d_gene: .; CDR3nt: TGTGCCAGCAGCTTGCTAGGACAGACTAGCAATCAGCCCCAGCATTTT; CDR3aa: CASSLLGQTSNQPQHF
abundance: few; j_gene: TRBJ1-1; v_gene: TRBV9; d_gene: .; CDR3nt: TGTGCCAGCAGCGTACCAGGACGGGGCACTGAAGCTTTCTTT; CDR3aa: CASSVPGRGTEAFF
abundance: many; j_gene: TRBJ2-5; v_gene: TRBV5-1; d_gene: .; CDR3nt: TGCGCCAGCAGCCAAGGGACATTTCAAGAGACCCAGTACTTC; CDR3aa: CASSQGTFQETQYF
abundance: .; j_gene: TRBJ1-2; v_gene: TRBV12-3/TRBV12-4; d_gene: .; CDR3nt: TGTGCCAGCAGCGACGGGGGGGGGATAACCTTC; CDR3aa: CASSDGGGITF
abundance: .; j_gene: TRBJ2-3; v_gene: TRBV4-2; d_gene: TRBD2; CDR3nt: TGTGCCAGCAGCCAAGAGCCCCCCAGACTAGCGGGGACTAGCACAGATACGCAGTATTTT; CDR3aa: CASSQEPPRLAGTSTDTQYF
abundance: few; j_gene: TRBJ2-5; v_gene: TRBV20-1; d_gene: TRBD2; CDR3nt: TGCAGTGCTAGAGGAAGGACTAGGAATGGAAAGGAGACCCAGTACTTC; CDR3aa: CSARGRTRNGKETQYF
abundance: .; j_gene: TRBJ2-1; v_gene: TRBV3-1; d_gene: .; CDR3nt: TGTGCCAGCAGCCAAGATGGGGGACCCCGTCCGATGAAGCAGTTCTTC; CDR3aa: CASSQDGGPRPMKQFF
abundance: .; j_gene: TRBJ2-6; v_gene: TRBV28; d_gene: .; CDR3nt: TGTGCCGTGAAAGGGGCGGCAAACTCTGGGGCCAACGTCCTGACTTTC; CDR3aa: CAVKGAANSGANVLTF
abundance: few; j_gene: TRBJ1-2; v_gene: TRBV2; d_gene: TRBD1; CDR3nt: TGTGCCAGCAGCGGGGGGACAGGACCTTATGGCTACACCTTC; CDR3aa: CASSGGTGPYGYTF
abundance: .; j_gene: TRBJ2-3; v_gene: TRBV15; d_gene: .; CDR3nt: TGTGCCACCAGCTGGGGGGCGCAAGGGAGAGATACGCAGTATTTT; CDR3aa: CATSWGAQGRDTQYF
abundance: .; j_gene: TRBJ1-2; v_gene: TRBV25-1; d_gene: .; CDR3nt: TGTGCCAGCAGTGCTACAGGGTTCTATGGCTACACCTTC; CDR3aa: CASSATGFYGYTF
abundance: few; j_gene: TRBJ1-4; v_gene: TRBV28; d_gene: TRBD1; CDR3nt: TGTGCCAGCAGGTCCGGGACAGGTGGTGAAAAACTGTTTTTT; CDR3aa: CASRSGTGGEKLFF
abundance: many; j_gene: TRBJ1-2; v_gene: TRBV12-3/TRBV12-4; d_gene: .; CDR3nt: TGTGCCAGCAGTTTAGGAGGGCTCTATGGCTACACCTTC; CDR3aa: CASSLGGLYGYTF
abundance: few; j_gene: TRBJ2-1; v_gene: TRBV10-3; d_gene: .; CDR3nt: TGTGCCATCAGTGGAGTTGGGGGGGGCCGTGTTTACAATGAGCAGTTCTTC; CDR3aa: CAISGVGGGRVYNEQFF
abundance: many; j_gene: TRBJ2-1; v_gene: TRBV6-2/TRBV6-3; d_gene: TRBD2; CDR3nt: TGTGCCAGCAGTTCGACGCTTCCAGGACTAGCGGGGGCTAGGGGTGAGCAGTTCTTC; CDR3aa: CASSSTLPGLAGARGEQFF
abundance: .; j_gene: TRBJ2-3; v_gene: TRBV24-1; d_gene: TRBD1; CDR3nt: TGTGCCACCAGTGCAGGGGGCTCGGCAGATACGCAGTATTTT; CDR3aa: CATSAGGSADTQYF
abundance: few; j_gene: TRBJ2-1; v_gene: TRBV7-9; d_gene: .; CDR3nt: TGTGCCAGCAGCTTAGGCGGTTTATCCGATGAGCAGTTCTTC; CDR3aa: CASSLGGLSDEQFF
abundance: .; j_gene: TRBJ2-1; v_gene: TRBV5-1; d_gene: TRBD2; CDR3nt: TGCGCCAGCAGCTTGGGGTCTAGCGGGGCCTACAATGAGCAGTTCTTC; CDR3aa: CASSLGSSGAYNEQFF
abundance: few; j_gene: TRBJ2-2; v_gene: TRBV29-1; d_gene: TRBD2; CDR3nt: TGCAGCGTTGAAGATCGGAGCGGGAGTGCCGGGGAGCTGTTTTTT; CDR3aa: CSVEDRSGSAGELFF
abundance: once; j_gene: TRBJ2-2; v_gene: TRBV19; d_gene: .; CDR3nt: TGTGCCAGTGAATCGGGGGCGGACACCGGGGAGCTGTTTTTT; CDR3aa: CASESGADTGELFF
abundance: .; j_gene: TRBJ1-5; v_gene: TRBV28; d_gene: .; CDR3nt: TGTGCCAGCAGGTCCGTTGCTGGGGCAGGTTATAGCAATCAGCCCCAGCATTTT; CDR3aa: CASRSVAGAGYSNQPQHF